The 16 T cell receptor beta chains below all came from one sample that was sequenced in a study of T cells after yellow fever vaccination. TCRdb reanalysed the 5' RACE reads using MiXCR and keeps one entry per CDR3 protein. The sample has approximately 600,000 distinct CDR3 sequences; roughly an eighth are singletons. The sample in question was PBMCs, obtained on the day of the yellow fever booster vaccination. Receptor source: a man aged 30-40 years who received the YFV17D yellow fever vaccine.

This chain connects TRBV20-1 to TRBJ1-1, with 8 bases identical to TRBD1. From germline, CDR1 is DFQATT and CDR2 SNEGSKA (reference sequence). V gave up 6 bases and J gave up 4 bases; unmatched junction bases: 16. The CDR3 runs 16 residues. The CDR3 is CSAHRPGQGMGTEAFF. CDR3 DNA sequence: TGCAGTGCCCACCGGCCCGGACAGGGAATGGGCACTGAAGCTTTCTTT.

This clonotype was counted between two and nine times. The J gene is TRBJ2-3, the V gene TRBV5-5, with D maybe TRBD2 (6 bases). The V end lost 6 bases, the J end lost 4 bases, and 21 bases lay between the germline ends. The CDR3 consists of 16 residues. The germline CDR1 and CDR2 sequences are SGHKS and YYEKEE (reference sequence). DNA for the CDR3: TGTGCCAGCATCAGTCGCTCGCCGGGAGTTTCAGATACGCAGTATTTT. This sequence encodes CASISRSPGVSDTQYF. Variable domain in full (rest from reference TRBV5-5 and TRBJ2-3): DAGVTQSPTHLIKTRGQQVTLRCSPISGHKSVSWYQQVLGQGPQFIFQYYEKEERGRGNFPDRFSARQFPNYSSELNVNALLLGDSALYLCASISRSPGVSDTQYFGPGTRLTVL.

In its sample, this clonotype was seen a few times. V usage is TRBV28 and J usage is TRBJ2-6, with D uncertain. Germline values: CDR1 MDHEN, CDR2 SYDVKM. The CDR3 is made up of 16 amino acids. V was clipped by 1 base and J by 0 bases, with 7 bases between them. CDR3 bases: TGTGCCAGCAGTTTATACAGCAGCTCTGGGGCCAACGTCCTGACTTTC. Translated: CASSLYSSSGANVLTF.

This chain connects TRBV5-1 to TRBJ2-1; 11 bases agree with TRBD2. Trimming removed 7 bases from V and 6 bases from J; junction bases left unmatched: 6. The CDR3 has 14 amino acids. Germline V gives CDR1 SGHRS, CDR2 YFSETQ. The chain's CDR3 is CASSPTSGTNEQFF. CDR3 DNA sequence: TGCGCCAGCTCCCCGACTAGCGGGACCAATGAGCAGTTCTTC.

This sequence joins TRBV7-3 and TRBJ2-4; no definite D call. V shed 9 bases and J shed 7 bases, with 16 bases lying between them. Looked up from germline, CDR1 is SGHTA and CDR2 is FQGTGA. The CDR3 is 13 amino acids. The CDR3 DNA follows: TGTGCCAGACCATGGACCGGGCGGAACATTCAGTACTTC. As protein: CARPWTGRNIQYF.

The chain recombines TRBV15 with TRBJ2-6, with D uncertain. CDR1 is LNHNV and CDR2 is YYDKDF in the germline V gene (reference sequence). This CDR3 comprises 17 residues. The ends were cut back, 0 bases at V and 2 bases at J, with 11 bases in the middle. This chain's CDR3 is CATSRDRPAAGANVLTF. The CDR3 DNA follows: TGTGCCACCAGCAGAGATCGACCGGCGGCTGGGGCCAACGTCCTGACTTTC.

The chain links TRBV7-2 to TRBJ1-1; D gene ambiguous. The ends were cut back, 1 base at V and 11 bases at J, with 11 bases in the middle. CDR3 length: 12 amino acids. Germline assignment: CDR1 SGHTA and CDR2 FQGNSA. The CDR3 bases are TGTGCCAGCAGCTTAGAGCCCCCCCTGGCTTTCTTT. It specifies CASSLEPPLAFF.

This clonotype has just a few counts. The rearrangement links TRBV6-5 to TRBJ2-4; no firm D call. V lost 0 bases and J 2 bases, leaving 8 bases between the germline ends. The CDR3 runs to 15 residues. The germline V gene has CDR1 MNHEY and CDR2 SVGAGI. Written as DNA, the CDR3 is TGTGCCAGCAGTTACTCCACTTTAACCAAAAACATTCAGTACTTC. Its protein is CASSYSTLTKNIQYF.

This clonotype was counted between two and nine times. The chain carries TRBV10-2 and TRBJ1-5, with D perhaps matching TRBD1 (5 bases). Trimming removed 4 bases at V and 6 bases at J, with 13 bases between. Germline values: CDR1 WSHSY, CDR2 SAAADI. The CDR3 totals 14 residues. CDR3 bases: TGCGCCAGCAGTGTCAGGGCGGAGGGTCAGCCCCAGCATTTT. Its translation: CASSVRAEGQPQHF.

This clonotype has a handful of counts. The chain combines TRBV6-2 or TRBV6-3 with TRBJ2-3; 14 bases are shared with TRBD2. The CDR3 is 19 amino acids. After removal of 2 bases from V and 0 bases from J, the junction contained 7 bases not matched to a gene. Germline CDR1 and CDR2: MNHEY and SVGEGT. The CDR3 region has the DNA TGTGCCAGCAGTTACGCGGGACTAGCGGGAGCCGATAGCACAGATACGCAGTATTTT. This translates into CASSYAGLAGADSTDTQYF.

The rearrangement uses TRBV28 and TRBJ2-7; D gene uncertain. Trimming shortened V by 7 bases and J by 3 bases, and 13 bases separated the two germline ends. Germline CDR1 and CDR2: MDHEN and SYDVKM. The CDR3 consists of 13 residues. DNA of the CDR3: TGTGCCAGCACCGTGTGGTCCGGCTACGAGCAGTACTTC. Translating gives CASTVWSGYEQYF.

This clonotype showed up many times. J is TRBJ2-1 and V is TRBV6-2 or TRBV6-3, with D perhaps matching TRBD2 (6 bases). Trimming removed 0 bases at V and 6 bases at J, with 12 bases between. Per the germline V gene, CDR1 is MNHEY and CDR2 is SVGEGT. This CDR3 is built from 15 residues. The DNA for the CDR3 is TGTGCCAGCAGTTACTCTCGAGGGAGGAGCAATGAGCAGTTCTTC. Its protein is CASSYSRGRSNEQFF.

V gene TRBV4-2 combines with J gene TRBJ2-1; D is possibly TRBD1 (5 bases). CDR3 length: 13 residues. CDR1 LGHNA and CDR2 YNFKEQ come from the germline V gene. The V gene lost 4 bases and the J gene lost 6 bases, with 10 bases spanning the gap. The CDR3 nucleotides read TGTGCCAGCAGCCCCCACCAGGGCAATGAGCAGTTCTTC. Protein product: CASSPHQGNEQFF.

The chain employs TRBV20-1 and TRBJ2-7; TRBD1 agrees at 10 bases. CDR1 and CDR2 (germline): DFQATT, SNEGSKA (reference sequence). The V and J ends lost 7 bases and 5 bases, in that order; junction bases with no gene match: 8. This CDR3 comprises 13 residues. The CDR3, as DNA: TGCAGTGGAACGGGACAGGGGACCCACGAGCAGTACTTC. It specifies CSGTGQGTHEQYF.

The chain uses TRBV29-1 and TRBJ2-7; 7 nucleotides agree with TRBD2. Germline-derived CDR1 and CDR2 are SQVTM and ANQGSEA. The J segment lost 4 bases and the V segment lost 7 bases, leaving 7 bases of the junction unmatched. The CDR3 consists of 12 residues. Here the CDR3 reads CSAGGGLYEQYF. CDR3 nucleotides: TGCAGCGCGGGGGGTGGCCTATACGAGCAGTACTTC.

In this sample, this clonotype turned up a few times. The chain is built from TRBV20-1 and TRBJ1-1; no reliable D call. CDR1 and CDR2 (germline): DFQATT, SNEGSKA (reference sequence). V dropped 5 bases and J dropped 0 bases, with 4 bases sitting between them. The CDR3 runs 11 residues. CDR3 coding DNA: TGCAGTGCTTGGATGAACACTGAAGCTTTCTTT. Translation gives CSAWMNTEAFF.